Sequencing of this T cell receptor (beta chain) was carried out in a study of T-cell memory formation after mild COVID-19. About the research overall: Each donor largely had its own TCR clusters.

The CDR3 runs 13 residues. V was clipped by 2 bases and J by 6 bases, with 8 bases between them. Germline loops: CDR1 SGHTA, CDR2 FQGTGA. Study conclusions and caveats: Pre-infection memory contained some responding clones, which suggested that cross-reactive memory had joined.

Turning to this clonotype: Its antigen remains unknown.

MiXCR, run by TCRdb on the 5' RACE reads, gives a single entry per CDR3 protein. Of approximately 340,000 distinct CDR3 sequences in the sample, roughly 13% are singletons; the top ten hold about 21%. This rearrangement joins TRBV7-3 to TRBJ2-1; D unresolved. This TCR was sampled from a man younger than 35 who had mild COVID-19 (a few samples of this study predate the infection). Cell type and time point are not known. The sample consisted of PBMCs or a T cell subset sorted from them (not recorded which). CDR3 sequence (DNA): TGTGCCAGCAGCTTAGTGTCCGCCAATGAGCAGTTCTTC. Its protein is CASSLVSANEQFF.